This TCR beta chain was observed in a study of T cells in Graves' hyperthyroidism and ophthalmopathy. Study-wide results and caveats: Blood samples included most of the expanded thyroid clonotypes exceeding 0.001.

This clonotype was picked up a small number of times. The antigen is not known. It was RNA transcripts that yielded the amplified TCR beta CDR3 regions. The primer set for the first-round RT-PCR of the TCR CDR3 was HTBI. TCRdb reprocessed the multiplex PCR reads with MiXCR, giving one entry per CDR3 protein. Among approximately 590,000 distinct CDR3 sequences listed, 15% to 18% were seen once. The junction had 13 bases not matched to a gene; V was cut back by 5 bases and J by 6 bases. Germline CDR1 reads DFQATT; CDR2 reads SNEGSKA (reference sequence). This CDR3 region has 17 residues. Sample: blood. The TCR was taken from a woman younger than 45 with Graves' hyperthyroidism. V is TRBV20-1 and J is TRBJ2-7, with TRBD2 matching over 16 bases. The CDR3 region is CSAGSLGTSGRAGEQYF. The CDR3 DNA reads TGCAGTGCTGGATCTCTAGGGACTAGCGGGAGGGCCGGCGAGCAGTACTTC.